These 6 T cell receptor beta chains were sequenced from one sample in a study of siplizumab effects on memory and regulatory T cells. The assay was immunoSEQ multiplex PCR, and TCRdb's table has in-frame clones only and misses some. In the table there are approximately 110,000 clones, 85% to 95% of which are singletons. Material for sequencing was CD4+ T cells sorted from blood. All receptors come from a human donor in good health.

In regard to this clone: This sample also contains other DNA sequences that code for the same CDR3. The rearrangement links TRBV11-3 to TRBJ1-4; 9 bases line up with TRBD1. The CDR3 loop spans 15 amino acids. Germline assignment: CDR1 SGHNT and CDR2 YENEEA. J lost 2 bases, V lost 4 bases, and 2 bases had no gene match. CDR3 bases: TGTGCCAGCAGCTCCGGACAGGGGACTAATGAAAAACTGTTTTTT. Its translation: CASSSGQGTNEKLFF.

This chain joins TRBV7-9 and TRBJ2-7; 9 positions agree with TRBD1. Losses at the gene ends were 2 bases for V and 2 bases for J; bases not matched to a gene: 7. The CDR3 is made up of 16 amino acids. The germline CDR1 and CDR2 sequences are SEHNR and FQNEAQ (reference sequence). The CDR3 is CASSLNPGQGPYEQYF. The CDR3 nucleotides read TGTGCCAGCAGCTTAAACCCCGGACAGGGGCCCTACGAGCAGTACTTC.

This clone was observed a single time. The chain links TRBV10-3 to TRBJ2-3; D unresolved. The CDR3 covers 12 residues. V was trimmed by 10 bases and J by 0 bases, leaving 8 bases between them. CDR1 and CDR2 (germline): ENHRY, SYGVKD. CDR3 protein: CATKGSTDTQYF. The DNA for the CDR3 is TGTGCCACCAAGGGTAGCACAGATACGCAGTATTTT.

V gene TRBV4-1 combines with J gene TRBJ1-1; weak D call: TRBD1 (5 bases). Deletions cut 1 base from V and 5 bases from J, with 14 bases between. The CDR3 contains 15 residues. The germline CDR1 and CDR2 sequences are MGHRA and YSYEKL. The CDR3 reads CASSQVLGVWTEAFF. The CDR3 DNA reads TGCGCCAGCAGCCAAGTATTGGGGGTATGGACTGAAGCTTTCTTT.

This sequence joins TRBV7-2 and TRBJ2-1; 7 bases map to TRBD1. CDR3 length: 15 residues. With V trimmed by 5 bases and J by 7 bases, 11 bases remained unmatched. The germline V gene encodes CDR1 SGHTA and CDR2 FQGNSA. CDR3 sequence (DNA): TGTGCCAGCAGCGAGGACAGGTTGGGGATGAATGAGCAGTTCTTC. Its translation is CASSEDRLGMNEQFF.

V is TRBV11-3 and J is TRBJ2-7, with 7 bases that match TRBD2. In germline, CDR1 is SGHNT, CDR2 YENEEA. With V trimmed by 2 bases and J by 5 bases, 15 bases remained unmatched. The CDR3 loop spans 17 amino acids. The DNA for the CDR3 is TGTGCCAGCAGCTTAAAGGGTCGGGGGGTAGCATTCCACGAGCAGTACTTC. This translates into CASSLKGRGVAFHEQYF.